This TCR beta chain came from a study of TIL therapy for anti-PD-1-resistant metastatic lung cancer. Whole-study context: Patients had a median age of 54 years (range about 35-85). Four tumors were EGFR-mutant and two were ALK-rearranged. Study-level points and caveats: Patients were highly selected, enriched for treatment-naive, never-smoker and oncogene-addicted cases. TIL clonotype persistence in blood showed no apparent association with response.

As concerns this clone: Its target is not known.

The CDR3 covers 15 residues. Trimming removed 5 bases at V and 5 bases at J, with 18 bases between. CDR1 is SGHAT and CDR2 is FQNNGV in the germline V gene. The time point denotes: pre-treatment sample, taken before nivolumab and TIL therapy. This was the immunoSEQ v3 assay. Only in-frame clones appear in the TCRdb table, and some are missing; sequencing was by immunoSEQ multiplex PCR. The sample records roughly 60,000 clones, 87% being singletons. Sample: blood, taken at baseline. This clonotype was sampled from a person between 25 and 79 years old with non-small cell lung cancer. The chain is built from TRBV11-2 and TRBJ2-5, with D perhaps matching TRBD1 or TRBD2 (7 bases each). CDR3 in amino acids: CASSSGTARGETQYF. DNA of the CDR3: TGTGCCAGCAGCAGCGGGACCGCCAGGGGGGAGACCCAGTACTTC.